This TCR beta chain was observed in a study of human T cells and chemical hapten exposure (dated by TCRdb to the early 2020s). In the study overall: For sensitization, 2% DPC in acetone was applied to a 2 cm by 2 cm area of upper inner arm skin. Blood was sampled from patients pre-sensitization (week 0) and at 2, 6 and about 24 weeks after DPC sensitization. The patient cohort, mostly female, included alopecia areata with under or over 50% scalp involvement, alopecia totalis and alopecia universalis. Patch tests used Finn chambers with 0.01% DPC on the upper back, scored after 6 days by International Contact Dermatitis Research Group standards. Libraries were combined into a pool for sequencing, and differences in TCR yield between samples came mainly from small differences in library volumes within the pool. Patients additionally received weekly therapeutic DPC doses to the scalp throughout the roughly 25-week study period. About 30 alopecia patients provided blood for TCR sequencing at one to four time points (pre-sensitization, 2, 6 and 24 weeks). This study followed changes in the peripheral blood TCR repertoire in vivo during primary and secondary sensitization of alopecia patients to the hapten diphenylcyclopropenone (DPC). Broader findings and caveats from the paper: Patch test score was positively correlated with the number of PT1 expanded TCRs, with significance at thresholds 8, 16 and 32 but not at 4. DPC sensitization did not change the number of TCRs with a frequency above 1 in 1000, and there was no evidence of changes in global repertoire structure. Significantly more large CDR3 similarity clusters were formed by expanded TCRs than by pre-sensitization or healthy control sets, consistent with antigen-driven responses. All patients had alopecia, a presumed autoimmune disease, so their immune response might differ from that of healthy individuals. After repeated subsampling, the strength of the expansion versus patch-test correlation and the threshold at which it became significant changed.

Reading from cysteine to phenylalanine, the CDR3 counts 18 amino acids. Only the CDR3 portion is preserved as DNA: 54 bases, with reading frame beginning at the first base. V gives up 6 bases and J gives up 3 bases, and the segment between their germline ends measures 26 bases. Receptors were amplified or captured by RACE. Sequencing took place on a NextSeq 500. During library preparation, unique molecular identifiers were attached to individual cDNA molecules so that TCRs could be counted in a quantitative, reproducible way. Each blood RNA sample was used to sequence both TCR alpha and TCR beta chains. In the authors' own workflow: A median of about 89,000 TCRs per sample was observed, with a range of roughly 23,224 to 700,000. V, J and CDR3 annotation of the TCR reads was performed with the Decombinator software suite. For PS versus PT1 abundance plots, all samples were subsampled to the same number of TCRs (28,000). TCRs were defined as expanded if absent before sensitization and observed at least eight times at the 2-week time point. TCRdb trimmed public reads at Q25 via fastp, called clones via MiXCR and kept in-frame beta chains. A single entry per CDR3 protein holds the most common genes and DNA from its merged rows. The V and J calls were not made by the authors but by TCRdb's processing. The sample profile shows under 300,000 distinct CDR3 sequences; 7.5% to 9% of them were found once. Of the sample, 1.2% falls within the top ten clones.

This clonotype showed up just a few times. The antigen it recognizes is unknown. No much larger clone exists at a distance of one base, and base qualities are not known. The time point label on this specimen signifies: pre-sensitization, week 0. What the treatment or condition label conveys for this sample: therapeutic diphenylcyclopropenone sensitization with weekly scalp DPC. At every patch-test visit, the blood draw took place before the patch test was put on. Eligible patients were aged 18 to 70, diagnosed with alopecia, deemed suitable for DPC therapy, and excluded if pregnant. Unfractionated whole blood was collected in Tempus Blood RNA tubes, and total RNA was extracted from that blood.

The material sequenced was whole blood, taken in connection with sensitization to the hapten diphenylcyclopropenone (DPC). Recombination joined TRBV12-3 or TRBV12-4 with TRBJ1-1; TRBD1 is perhaps the D gene, given 6 matching bases. The source of this sequence is a man between 18 and 29 years old with alopecia areata. Some clones in this sample may be carry-over from other donors' samples. The CDR3 in this case is CASRSRPLGGTTYTEAFF. The bases read TGTGCCAGCAGATCCCGGCCTTTGGGGGGCACTACTTACACTGAAGCTTTCTTT.